This T cell receptor (beta chain) emerged from a study of Tregs in tolerant kidney transplant recipients. The study, taken as a whole, reports: The most relevant donor-specific Treg TCRbeta repertoire apparently came from expansion with activated donor B cells. Validation in larger populations is needed because few patients were studied.

This CDR3 is 12 amino acids long. Germline CDR1 reads SQVTM; CDR2 reads ANQGSEA. V was trimmed by 7 bases and J by 1 base, leaving 7 bases between them. Note on this clone: Its matching antigen is unknown.

Produced via immunoSEQ multiplex PCR; TCRdb's table is partial and in-frame only. The sample contains 200,000 to 300,000 clones, 65% to 85% of which appear only once. The sequence was obtained from a human donor in good health. Material: CD4+ T cells from blood. The genes are TRBV29-1 and TRBJ1-4, with D uncertain. In DNA form, the CDR3 reads TGCAGCGCGGCAGAAACTAATGAAAAACTGTTTTTT. Protein: CSAAETNEKLFF.